A single sample gave rise to the 26 T cell receptor beta chains below, sequenced in a study of T cell changes during pregnancy in multiple sclerosis. Sequencing was performed with immunoSEQ multiplex PCR; in TCRdb, only in-frame clones are kept and a portion is missing. The sample contains approximately 63,000 clones, 91% of which appear only once. The source was peripheral blood, collected after pregnancy. The origin of the receptors is a female donor in good health, enrolled as a control in a pregnancy study.

V gene TRBV15 combines with J gene TRBJ1-2; 7 nucleotides agree with TRBD1. The CDR3 totals 13 residues. Germline V CDR1 and CDR2: LNHNV, YYDKDF (reference sequence). Trimming cost V 5 bases and J 4 bases; bases outside gene matches: 4. CDR3 in DNA: TGTGCCACCAGCGCAGGGACAGCCTATGGCTACACCTTC. Its protein product is CATSAGTAYGYTF. The whole variable domain, remainder taken from reference TRBV15 and TRBJ1-2, is DAMVIQNPRYQVTQFGKPVTLSCSQTLNHNVMYWYQQKSSQAPKLLFHYYDKDFNNEADTPDNFQSRRPNTSFCFLDIRSPGLGDTAMYLCATSAGTAYGYTFGSGTRLTVV.

The rearrangement joins TRBV9 to TRBJ2-1; 7 bases agree with TRBD2. The CDR3 spans 15 residues. Germline V gene sequence: CDR1 SGDLS, CDR2 YYNGEE. With V trimmed by 3 bases and J by 7 bases, 10 bases remained unmatched. CDR3 amino acids: CASSAASGSRNEQFF. For the CDR3, the DNA is TGTGCCAGCAGCGCCGCTAGCGGCTCGCGGAATGAGCAGTTCTTC.

V usage is TRBV6-1 and J usage is TRBJ1-3; no clear D. CDR3 length: 12 amino acids. Trimming cost V 2 bases and J 3 bases, with 2 bases left between them. CDR1 and CDR2 from the germline V gene are MNHNS and SASEGT. The CDR3 coding sequence is TGTGCCAGCAGTGAATATGGAAACACCATATATTTT. Protein sequence: CASSEYGNTIYF.

The V call is TRBV6-6, the J call TRBJ1-5, with TRBD1 identical over 8 bases. The ends lost 0 bases at V and 7 bases at J; junction bases unmatched: 8. The CDR3 has 16 residues. The germline gives CDR1 MNHNY, CDR2 SVGAGI (reference sequence). The DNA for the CDR3 is TGTGCCAGCAGTTACTCTTCAGGGGGCTTTGGCCAGCCCCAGCATTTT. As protein: CASSYSSGGFGQPQHF.

This clone was seen just once. For the CDR3, the DNA is TGTGCCTGGAGTTTCGGACAGGGGTACACCTACGAGCAGTACTTC. Amino acids: CAWSFGQGYTYEQYF. This chain connects TRBV30 to TRBJ2-7, with 9 bases lining up with TRBD1. The CDR3 sequence is 15 residues long. Trimming removed 2 bases from V and 2 bases from J; junction bases left unmatched: 7. CDR1 and CDR2 from the germline V gene are GTSNPN and SVGIG (reference sequence).

The J gene is TRBJ2-1, the V gene TRBV11-2; TRBD1 might be the D (5 bases). Germline-derived CDR1 and CDR2 are SGHAT and FQNNGV. The V end was cut by 2 bases, the J end by 7 bases, with 9 bases between. The CDR3 consists of 13 residues. DNA of the CDR3: TGTGCCAGCAGCTTAAGGGGATGGAATGAGCAGTTCTTC. This sequence encodes CASSLRGWNEQFF. Based on the CDR3 plus reference TRBV11-2 and TRBJ2-1, the full variable domain is EAGVAQSPRYKIIEKRQSVAFWCNPISGHATLYWYQQILGQGPKLLIQFQNNGVVDDSQLPKDRFSAERLKGVDSTLKIQPAKLEDSAVYLCASSLRGWNEQFFGPGTRLTVL.

The chain couples TRBV14 to TRBJ2-7; possible D gene TRBD1, 6 bases. Germline V gene lookup returns CDR1 SGHDN and CDR2 FVKESK. The CDR3 runs 13 residues. V shed 3 bases and J shed 2 bases, with 8 bases lying between them. CDR3 loop: CASSQDSPYEQYF. For the CDR3, the DNA is TGTGCCAGCAGCCAGGACAGTCCCTACGAGCAGTACTTC.

The chain has TRBV2 and TRBJ2-3; 13 bases agree with TRBD2. The junction had 11 bases not matched to a gene; V was cut back by 4 bases and J by 7 bases. The germline V gene has CDR1 SNHLY and CDR2 FYNNEI. The CDR3 runs to 17 residues. Written as DNA, the CDR3 is TGTGCCAGCAGTGGGGGACTAGCGGGGATGAGCGGGAATACGCAGTATTTT. It codes for CASSGGLAGMSGNTQYF.

The gene calls are TRBV10-3 and TRBJ2-5; 12 nucleotides agree with TRBD1. The CDR3 is 14 residues long. Germline loops: CDR1 ENHRY, CDR2 SYGVKD. Unmatched junction bases numbered 3, after V lost 6 bases and J lost 4 bases. The CDR3 reads CAIRGQGAGETQYF. The CDR3 coding sequence is TGTGCCATCAGGGGACAGGGGGCTGGAGAGACCCAGTACTTC.

The chain uses TRBV18 and TRBJ2-3; 8 bases map to TRBD1. J gave up 1 base and V 3 bases, and 9 bases lay outside the gene matches. The CDR3 is 17 residues long. Germline V CDR1 and CDR2: KGHSH, LQKENI. CDR3 region: CASSPSRTGMGTDTQYF. The DNA for the CDR3 is TGTGCCAGCTCACCTTCTCGGACAGGGATGGGCACAGATACGCAGTATTTT.

The CDR3 DNA is TGTGCCAGCAGCTTATTCTTCGGCCAGCGCTTGAACACTGAAGCTTTCTTT. This sequence encodes CASSLFFGQRLNTEAFF. The chain employs TRBV7-2 and TRBJ1-1; D is unclear. Germline CDR1 SGHTA, CDR2 FQGNSA. This CDR3 has 17 residues. V was trimmed by 2 bases and J by 0 bases, leaving 16 bases between them. Based on the CDR3 plus reference TRBV7-2 and TRBJ1-1, the full variable domain is GAGVSQSPSNKVTEKGKDVELRCDPISGHTALYWYRQSLGQGLEFLIYFQGNSAPDKSGLPSDRFSAERTGGSVSTLTIQRTQQEDSAVYLCASSLFFGQRLNTEAFFGQGTRLTVV.

This clone showed up just a few times. The chain is built from TRBV25-1 and TRBJ1-1; TRBD1 matches 9 bases. Germline CDR1 reads MGHDK; CDR2 reads SYGVNS. The CDR3 contains 15 residues. V was clipped by 6 bases and J by 4 bases; unmatched bases: 9. Here the CDR3 reads CASRPPQGAGTEAFF. CDR3 DNA: TGTGCCAGCAGGCCCCCACAGGGGGCGGGCACTGAAGCTTTCTTT.

The chain is built from TRBV25-1 and TRBJ2-7; 7 bases fit TRBD2. Germline CDR1 is MGHDK and CDR2 is SYGVNS. J gave up 2 bases and V 2 bases, and 3 bases lay outside the gene matches. CDR3 length: 14 amino acids. The CDR3 here is CASSEEGGPYEQYF. In DNA form, the CDR3 reads TGTGCCAGCAGTGAAGAGGGAGGGCCCTACGAGCAGTACTTC.

The rearrangement links TRBV7-9 to TRBJ1-1; D is possibly TRBD1 (6 bases). V lost 2 bases, J lost 3 bases, and 13 bases lay in between. This CDR3 comprises 15 residues. The germline gives CDR1 SEHNR, CDR2 FQNEAQ (reference sequence). CDR3 sequence: CASSLTQGLDTEAFF. The DNA of the CDR3 is TGTGCCAGCAGCTTAACACAGGGTCTCGACACTGAAGCTTTCTTT.

The gene calls are TRBV25-1 and TRBJ2-3, with 10 bases matching TRBD1. The CDR3 totals 15 residues. With 2 bases clipped from V and 5 bases from J, the junction kept 4 bases outside the gene matches. The germline CDR1 and CDR2 sequences are MGHDK and SYGVNS. CDR3 nucleotide sequence: TGTGCCAGCAGTGAAGCGTGGACAGGGGGAGATACGCAGTATTTT. This codes for CASSEAWTGGDTQYF. Supplemented by reference TRBV25-1 and TRBJ2-3, the full variable domain reads EADIYQTPRYLVIGTGKKITLECSQTMGHDKMYWYQQDPGMELHLIHYSYGVNSTEKGDLSSESTVSRIRTEHFPLTLESARPSHTSQYLCASSEAWTGGDTQYFGPGTRLTVL.

The chain joins TRBV6-5 to TRBJ1-2; D might be TRBD1 (6 bases). V was shortened by 7 bases and J by 2 bases, with 14 bases between the two germline ends. CDR3 length equals 14 residues. Germline V gene lookup returns CDR1 MNHEY and CDR2 SVGAGI. This CDR3 is CASTPRTVNYGYTF. CDR3 coding DNA: TGTGCCAGCACCCCTAGGACAGTAAACTATGGCTACACCTTC.

The gene calls are TRBV5-1 and TRBJ2-2; TRBD2 aligns across 8 bases. Germline CDR1 SGHRS, CDR2 YFSETQ. Trimming took 7 bases from V and 4 from J; bases not matched to a gene: 9. This CDR3 has 15 amino acids. The CDR3 bases are TGCGCCAGCGATAGGAGCGGGGGACGCACCGGGGAGCTGTTTTTT. Translated, it gives CASDRSGGRTGELFF.

The genes are TRBV19 and TRBJ1-5; possible D gene TRBD1, 5 bases. CDR3 size: 14 residues. CDR1 and CDR2 (germline): LNHDA, SQIVND (reference sequence). Between the trimmed V and J ends, which lost 1 base and 7 bases, there was a span of 11 bases. The CDR3 reads CASSIAGLRQPQHF. CDR3 nucleotide sequence: TGTGCCAGTAGTATAGCAGGGTTAAGACAGCCCCAGCATTTT. Full variable domain (remainder filled in from reference TRBV19 and TRBJ1-5): DGGITQSPKYLFRKEGQNVTLSCEQNLNHDAMYWYRQDPGQGLRLIYYSQIVNDFQKGDIAEGYSVSREKKESFPLTVTSAQKNPTAFYLCASSIAGLRQPQHFGDGTRLSIL.

V and J are TRBV6-9 and TRBJ1-1, with 8 positions matching TRBD1. The V and J ends lost 8 bases and 5 bases, in that order; junction bases with no gene match: 16. This CDR3 has 16 amino acids. CDR1 MNHGY and CDR2 SVAAGI come from the germline V gene. In nucleotides, the CDR3 is TGTGCCAGCCGTATGATCGCAGGGGGCGCCTGGACTGAAGCTTTCTTT. This sequence encodes CASRMIAGGAWTEAFF.

V is TRBV19 and J is TRBJ1-2; 8 bases fit TRBD1. The germline V gene encodes CDR1 LNHDA and CDR2 SQIVND (reference sequence). The CDR3 has 15 amino acids. Unmatched junction bases numbered 12, after V lost 4 bases and J lost 8 bases. As DNA, the CDR3 is TGTGCCAGTAGTACCGGGACAGGTCTCTTCGGGGGCTACACCTTC. Protein product: CASSTGTGLFGGYTF.

The J gene is TRBJ1-1, the V gene TRBV2, with TRBD1 matching 8 bases. After removal of 8 bases from V and 2 bases from J, the junction contained 4 bases not matched to a gene. CDR1 and CDR2 from the germline V gene are SNHLY and FYNNEI. This CDR3 is built from 13 residues. In nucleotides, the CDR3 is TGTGCCAGCGCACAGGGGGTAAACACTGAAGCTTTCTTT. Translated, it gives CASAQGVNTEAFF.

The gene calls are TRBV5-6 and TRBJ2-7; possibly TRBD1 for D (6 bases). The V end was cut by 0 bases, the J end by 0 bases, with 22 bases between. Per the germline V gene, CDR1 is SGHDT and CDR2 is YYEEEE. This CDR3 is built from 19 residues. The DNA of the CDR3 is TGTGCCAGCAGCTTGGCACAGGGAGTAATCATAACCAGCTCCTACGAGCAGTACTTC. Translation: CASSLAQGVIITSSYEQYF.

V is TRBV29-1 and J is TRBJ2-2; D perhaps matches TRBD1 (6 bases). V dropped 6 bases and J dropped 4 bases, with 15 bases sitting between them. CDR3 size: 14 residues. Germline CDR1 and CDR2: SQVTM and ANQGSEA. CDR3 DNA: TGCAGCGTAACCGCGACAGGACGCACCGGGGAGCTGTTTTTT. This sequence encodes CSVTATGRTGELFF.

Note on this clone: An end of the junction differs from the germline gene, which may be a read error. The gene calls are TRBV7-7 and TRBJ2-7, with TRBD2 matching 9 bases. The germline V gene encodes CDR1 SSHAT and CDR2 FNYEAQ (reference sequence). The CDR3 contains 15 residues. CDR3 region: CASSEYSGGSYEQYF. DNA for the CDR3: TGTGCTAGCAGCGAATATAGCGGGGGTTCCTACGAGCAGTACTTC.

This chain joins TRBV5-5 and TRBJ1-6, with 7 bases aligning to TRBD1. The germline V gene encodes CDR1 SGHKS and CDR2 YYEKEE (reference sequence). Trimming at V came to 4 bases and at J to 7 bases, leaving 5 bases not matched to a gene. This CDR3 region has 14 residues. The CDR3: CASSGGTANSPLHF. The CDR3 DNA reads TGTGCCAGCAGCGGCGGGACAGCCAATTCACCCCTCCACTTT.

The genes are TRBV19 and TRBJ2-7; 8 bases map to TRBD2. Germline V CDR1 and CDR2: LNHDA, SQIVND (reference sequence). This CDR3 contains 14 residues. With 5 bases clipped from V and 2 bases from J, the junction kept 5 bases outside the gene matches. CDR3 bases: TGTGCCAGTAGTTCTCCGGGACTAGCCTACGAGCAGTACTTC. Its translation is CASSSPGLAYEQYF.